These 20 T cell receptor beta chains share one sample of origin, sequenced in a study of OX40 agonist ivuxolimab in advanced cancers. Profiling relied on immunoSEQ multiplex PCR, and the TCRdb table lists in-frame clones only, not all of them. The sample has roughly 80,000 clones; roughly 84% are singletons. The material sequenced was CD4+ or CD8+ T cells sorted from blood, taken in a trial of the OX40 agonist ivuxolimab. These receptors were obtained from an adult with an advanced solid tumor such as melanoma, head and neck, liver or kidney cancer.

The chain recombines TRBV7-9 with TRBJ2-1; 10 bases align to TRBD1. The CDR3 is 15 residues long. V was pared by 4 bases and J by 7 bases, with 7 bases of the junction left unmatched. In germline, CDR1 is SEHNR, CDR2 FQNEAQ (reference sequence). The CDR3 sequence is CASSSGQGFPNEQFF. The CDR3 nucleotides read TGTGCCAGCAGCTCGGGACAGGGGTTTCCGAATGAGCAGTTCTTC.

V gene TRBV5-1 combines with J gene TRBJ1-3, with TRBD1 matching over 7 bases. The CDR3 is 15 amino acids. Losses at the gene ends were 0 bases for V and 4 bases for J; bases not matched to a gene: 4. Germline V gene lookup returns CDR1 SGHRS and CDR2 YFSETQ. The CDR3 bases are TGCGCCAGCAGCTTGGCAGGGGGTACCGGAAACACCATATATTTT. This gives the protein CASSLAGGTGNTIYF. The complete variable domain, with remaining parts taken from reference TRBV5-1 and TRBJ1-3, reads KAGVTQTPRYLIKTRGQQVTLSCSPISGHRSVSWYQQTPGQGLQFLFEYFSETQRNKGNFPGRFSGRQFSNSRSEMNVSTLELGDSALYLCASSLAGGTGNTIYFGEGSWLTVV.

V gene TRBV6-1 combines with J gene TRBJ1-2; D unclear. The CDR3 covers 13 residues. Per germline, CDR1 MNHNS and CDR2 SASEGT. V was trimmed by 0 bases and J by 8 bases, leaving 10 bases between them. CDR3 protein: CASSEAWPDGYTF. The DNA for the CDR3 is TGTGCCAGCAGTGAAGCGTGGCCCGACGGCTACACCTTC.

V and J are TRBV6-1 and TRBJ1-3; possibly TRBD1 for D (5 bases). This CDR3 is built from 14 residues. Between the trimmed V and J ends, which lost 8 bases and 3 bases, there was a span of 14 bases. Germline values: CDR1 MNHNS, CDR2 SASEGT. CDR3 in DNA: TGTGCCAGCGCCCCGGACGGGGGTGGAAACACCATATATTTT. It yields the protein CASAPDGGGNTIYF.

V and J are TRBV7-2 and TRBJ2-7; 12 bases line up with TRBD2. Germline V lookup: CDR1 SGHTA, CDR2 FQGNSA. Trimming removed 0 bases from V and 2 bases from J; junction bases left unmatched: 2. The CDR3 runs 16 residues. CDR3 nucleotide sequence: TGTGCCAGCAGCTTAGCTCGGACTAGCGGGACCTACGAGCAGTACTTC. It is translated as CASSLARTSGTYEQYF.

The chain combines TRBV4-1 with TRBJ1-4; 9 nucleotides agree with TRBD1. The V gene end was trimmed by 1 base and the J gene end by 8 bases; junction bases not matched to a gene: 11. The CDR3 sequence is 17 residues long. Germline assignment: CDR1 MGHRA and CDR2 YSYEKL. Here the CDR3 DNA reads TGCGCCAGCAGCCAAGTACAGGGGGCGCGTCCCCGGGAAAAACTGTTTTTT. Translation: CASSQVQGARPREKLFF.

The genes are TRBV4-1 and TRBJ1-6; D ambiguous. This CDR3 spans 14 amino acids. The V gene lost 0 bases and the J gene lost 7 bases, with 7 bases spanning the gap. Germline lookup yields CDR1 MGHRA and CDR2 YSYEKL. The CDR3 nucleotides read TGCGCCAGCAGCCAAGATTGGGCAAATTCACCCCTCCACTTT. Its translation is CASSQDWANSPLHF.

The table lists this clone with a count of one. The rearrangement joins TRBV9 to TRBJ1-2; a possible D gene is TRBD1 (6 bases). The V and J ends lost 3 bases and 7 bases respectively, with 16 bases between them. The CDR3 totals 14 residues. Germline V gene sequence: CDR1 SGDLS, CDR2 YYNGEE. In DNA form, the CDR3 reads TGTGCCAGCAGCGGATACAGGGCGGCGGCTGGCTACACCTTC. Translation gives CASSGYRAAAGYTF.

The V gene is TRBV5-6, the J gene TRBJ2-7, with D perhaps matching TRBD1 (5 bases). This CDR3 has 14 amino acids. V dropped 0 bases and J dropped 1 base, with 8 bases sitting between them. CDR1 and CDR2 (germline): SGHDT, YYEEEE. The CDR3 is CASSLGPGSYEQYV. DNA of the CDR3: TGTGCCAGCAGCTTGGGCCCAGGGTCCTACGAGCAGTACGTC.

This clone appeared once. This chain links TRBV11-1 with TRBJ2-1, with 8 nucleotides matching TRBD1. The CDR3 contains 16 residues. Germline V gene data show CDR1 as SGHAT and CDR2 as FQDESV (reference sequence). The ends lost 2 bases at V and 9 bases at J; junction bases unmatched: 12. CDR3 protein: CASSLFATGAGGEQFF. The CDR3 DNA sequence: TGTGCCAGCAGCTTATTTGCGACAGGGGCAGGGGGTGAGCAGTTCTTC.

CDR3 bases: TGCAGCGTTGATTGGGCCTCTCCCTACAATGAGCAGTTCTTC. Residues: CSVDWASPYNEQFF. The chain joins TRBV29-1 to TRBJ2-1, with D hard to call. CDR1 and CDR2 from the germline V gene are SQVTM and ANQGSEA. The germline V and J ends were trimmed by 3 bases and 2 bases, with 11 bases remaining between them. The CDR3 has 14 residues.

This chain joins TRBV7-3 and TRBJ1-1, with D perhaps matching TRBD1 (5 bases). Per the germline V gene, CDR1 is SGHTA and CDR2 is FQGTGA. Trimming removed 5 bases from V and 4 bases from J, with 11 bases in between. There are 13 residues in the CDR3. The CDR3 nucleotides are TGTGCCAGCAGCCGTACAGGCGGCACTGAAGCTTTCTTT. Translation gives CASSRTGGTEAFF. The entire variable domain, with the rest obtained from reference TRBV7-3 and TRBJ1-1, is as follows: GAGVSQTPSNKVTEKGKYVELRCDPISGHTALYWYRQSLGQGPEFLIYFQGTGAADDSGLPNDRFFAVRPEGSVSTLKIQRTERGDSAVYLCASSRTGGTEAFFGQGTRLTVV.

The chain carries TRBV13 and TRBJ2-7, with no clear D. From germline, CDR1 is PRHDT and CDR2 FYEKMQ (reference sequence). The CDR3 has 14 amino acids. V dropped 2 bases and J dropped 0 bases, with 8 bases sitting between them. Here the CDR3 DNA reads TGTGCCAGCAGCTTAAAACGGCACTCCTACGAGCAGTACGTC. Amino acids: CASSLKRHSYEQYV.

The chain is built from TRBV6-6 and TRBJ1-2; 12 bases are a match to TRBD1. The J segment lost 8 bases and the V segment lost 6 bases, leaving 13 bases of the junction unmatched. The CDR3 covers 16 residues. CDR1 MNHNY and CDR2 SVGAGI come from the germline V gene (reference sequence). This chain's CDR3 is CASSQLEGQGAWGYTF. DNA for the CDR3: TGTGCCAGCAGCCAACTTGAGGGACAGGGGGCGTGGGGCTACACCTTC.

The V call is TRBV4-1, the J call TRBJ1-1; TRBD1 agrees at 8 bases. Per the germline V gene, CDR1 is MGHRA and CDR2 is YSYEKL. The CDR3 loop spans 18 amino acids. J lost 0 bases, V lost 4 bases, and 13 bases had no gene match. Here the CDR3 reads CASSRARTGQNMNTEAFF. Written as DNA, the CDR3 is TGCGCCAGCAGCCGCGCTCGGACAGGGCAAAACATGAACACTGAAGCTTTCTTT.

The chain employs TRBV5-1 and TRBJ1-2, with D possibly being TRBD1 (6 bases). Trimming took 0 bases from V and 2 from J, leaving 8 bases between them. The CDR3 is made up of 14 amino acids. The germline CDR1 and CDR2 sequences are SGHRS and YFSETQ. CDR3 DNA sequence: TGCGCCAGCAGCTTGGCCGGGACAAACTATGGCTACACCTTC. As protein: CASSLAGTNYGYTF.

CDR3 in DNA: TGCAGTGCTGGGACCACAGATACGCAGTATTTT. Its protein product is CSAGTTDTQYF. The rearrangement joins TRBV20-1 to TRBJ2-3; D might be TRBD1 or TRBD2, each matching 5 bases. The CDR3 spans 11 residues. The germline V gene has CDR1 DFQATT and CDR2 SNEGSKA (reference sequence). V was shortened by 5 bases and J by 2 bases, with 5 bases between the two germline ends.

This sequence joins TRBV6-6 and TRBJ2-3; D remains ambiguous. This CDR3 is built from 13 residues. The V and J ends lost 6 bases and 2 bases respectively, with 9 bases between them. In germline, CDR1 is MNHNY, CDR2 SVGAGI (reference sequence). CDR3 in amino acids: CASRTPDTDTQYF. Written as DNA, the CDR3 is TGTGCCAGCAGGACTCCTGACACAGATACGCAGTATTTT.

The V call is TRBV28, the J call TRBJ1-5, with D tentatively TRBD1 (6 bases). Germline loops: CDR1 MDHEN, CDR2 SYDVKM. Between the trimmed V and J ends, which lost 7 bases and 4 bases, there was a span of 14 bases. This CDR3 is built from 14 residues. CDR3 nucleotide sequence: TGTGCCAGCAAGGGAAACAGGGATAATCAGCCCCAGCATTTT. Encoded protein: CASKGNRDNQPQHF. The variable domain in full, with the rest retrieved from reference TRBV28 and TRBJ1-5, is DVKVTQSSRYLVKRTGEKVFLECVQDMDHENMFWYRQDPGLGLRLIYFSYDVKMKEKGDIPEGYSVSREKKERFSLILESASTNQTSMYLCASKGNRDNQPQHFGDGTRLSIL.

The chain combines TRBV15 with TRBJ1-1; D unresolved. V was clipped by 0 bases and J by 1 base, with 6 bases between them. The CDR3 extends over 14 amino acids. From germline, CDR1 is LNHNV and CDR2 YYDKDF (reference sequence). CDR3 amino acids: CATSRDNKNTEAFF. The DNA for the CDR3 is TGTGCCACCAGCAGAGATAATAAGAACACTGAAGCTTTCTTT.